The 9 T cell receptor beta chains listed next were all sequenced from one sample in a study of Ad26.COV2.S vaccination and SARS-CoV-2 variants. Treatment in this sample: around 19 received Ad26.COV2.S at low or high dose, single or two shots; roughly five received placebo; per-sample allocation not given. Specimen acquisition occurred on day 63 following the initial vaccine or placebo injection. Assay used: immunoSEQ multiplex PCR; TCRdb lists only in-frame clones, some missing. In the table there are about 680,000 clones, 70% to 90% of which are singletons. Material: peripheral blood, obtained in a trial of Ad26.COV2.S vaccine versus placebo. The receptors stem from a person between 18 and 65 years old who received the Ad26.COV2.S COVID-19 vaccine or a placebo.

This chain links TRBV5-6 with TRBJ1-5; D is undetermined. The CDR3 has 15 amino acids. Trimming removed 1 base at V and 2 bases at J, with 10 bases between. Germline CDR1 reads SGHDT; CDR2 reads YYEEEE. CDR3 protein: CASSLREAGNQPQHF. CDR3 sequence (DNA): TGTGCCAGCAGCTTGAGGGAGGCGGGCAATCAGCCCCAGCATTTT.

The CDR3 region is CASSRLLTEKLFF. For the CDR3, the DNA is TGTGCCAGCAGCCGTCTGCTCACCGAAAAACTGTTTTTT. This sequence joins TRBV7-9 and TRBJ1-4, with D unclear. The CDR3 contains 13 residues. Between the trimmed V and J ends, which lost 5 bases and 8 bases, there was a span of 12 bases. In germline, CDR1 is SEHNR, CDR2 FQNEAQ (reference sequence).

In this sample, this clone turned up a few times. The chain is built from TRBV7-9 and TRBJ1-5; D is unclear. V was clipped by 2 bases and J by 7 bases, with 9 bases between them. The CDR3 spans 13 residues. The germline V gene encodes CDR1 SEHNR and CDR2 FQNEAQ (reference sequence). CDR3 protein: CASSLWEKQPQHF. The CDR3, as DNA: TGTGCCAGCAGCTTATGGGAAAAGCAGCCCCAGCATTTT. Full variable domain (rest looked up from reference TRBV7-9 and TRBJ1-5): DTGVSQNPRHKITKRGQNVTFRCDPISEHNRLYWYRQTLGQGPEFLTYFQNEAQLEKSRLLSDRFSAERPKGSFSTLEIQRTEQGDSAMYLCASSLWEKQPQHFGDGTRLSIL.

The chain joins TRBV11-2 to TRBJ1-6, with D unclear. Germline-derived CDR1 and CDR2 are SGHAT and FQNNGV. The CDR3 covers 15 residues. Trimming stripped 4 bases from V and 9 bases from J, with 16 bases between. The CDR3 DNA is TGTGCCAGCAGCTCTCCGCGGGGAGTAGGTTCACCCCTCCACTTT. Its translation: CASSSPRGVGSPLHF.

This chain joins TRBV20-1 and TRBJ2-1; D remains unclear. This CDR3 contains 11 residues. The V gene lost 4 bases and the J gene lost 7 bases, with 8 bases spanning the gap. CDR1 is DFQATT and CDR2 is SNEGSKA in the germline V gene (reference sequence). CDR3 protein: CSAKWLNEQFF. CDR3 coding DNA: TGCAGTGCTAAGTGGCTAAATGAGCAGTTCTTC.

The rearrangement links TRBV3-1 (or the pseudogene TRBV3-2) to TRBJ1-6, with 7 positions matching TRBD1. Germline V gene lookup returns CDR1 LGHDT and CDR2 YNNKEL (reference sequence). J was trimmed by 8 bases and V by 1 base; bases with no gene match: 5. The CDR3 is made up of 15 amino acids. In nucleotides, the CDR3 is TGTGCCAGCAGCCAAGCGGCTCAGGGGGATTCACCCCTCCACTTT. The encoded protein is CASSQAAQGDSPLHF.

This clone was counted once. The rearrangement links TRBV7-6 to TRBJ2-3, with a tentative D call TRBD1 (6 bases). The CDR3 sequence is 16 residues long. Germline CDR1 and CDR2: SGHVS and FNYEAQ. Trimming removed 5 bases at V and 2 bases at J, with 17 bases between. The CDR3, as DNA: TGTGCCAGCAGCCCCTCTAGCAGGGGTTACACAGATACGCAGTATTTT. The encoded protein is CASSPSSRGYTDTQYF.

V gene TRBV15 combines with J gene TRBJ1-5; D gene unclear. The ends were cut back, 3 bases at V and 6 bases at J, with 15 bases in the middle. This CDR3 is 15 amino acids long. Germline lookup yields CDR1 LNHNV and CDR2 YYDKDF (reference sequence). The chain's CDR3 is CATSSYSGFPQPQHF. The CDR3 nucleotides read TGTGCCACCAGCAGCTATTCTGGTTTCCCTCAGCCCCAGCATTTT.

In regard to this clone: This CDR3 is also generated by other DNA sequences in the sample. This chain connects TRBV12-3 or TRBV12-4 to TRBJ2-5, with TRBD1 matching 7 bases. Trimming at V came to 7 bases and at J to 3 bases, leaving 2 bases not matched to a gene. The CDR3 extends over 12 amino acids. The CDR3 nucleotides are TGTGCCAGCAACCAGGGGGAAGAGACCCAGTACTTC. Its translation is CASNQGEETQYF.